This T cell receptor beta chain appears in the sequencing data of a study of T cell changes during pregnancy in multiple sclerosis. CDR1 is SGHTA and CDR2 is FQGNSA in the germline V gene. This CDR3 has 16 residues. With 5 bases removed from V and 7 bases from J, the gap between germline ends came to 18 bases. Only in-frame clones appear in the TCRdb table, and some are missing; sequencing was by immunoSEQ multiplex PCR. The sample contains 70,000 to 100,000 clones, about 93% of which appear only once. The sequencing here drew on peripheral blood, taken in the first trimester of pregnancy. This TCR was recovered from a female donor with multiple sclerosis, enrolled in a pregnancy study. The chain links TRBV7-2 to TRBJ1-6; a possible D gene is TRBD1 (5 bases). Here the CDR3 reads CASSPPSGLPNSPLHF. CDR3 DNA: TGTGCCAGCAGCCCGCCCTCGGGACTTCCAAATTCACCCCTCCACTTT.